This TCR beta chain was sequenced during a study of regulatory T cells in long-lasting Graves disease (dated by TCRdb to the early 2020s). For context, the study as a whole: Antithyroid drugs had been taken for less than 3 months by newly diagnosed Graves' disease patients. Patients with persistent Graves' disease were compared with patients with newly diagnosed Graves' disease using TCR sequencing and RNA sequencing of peripheral blood. The study was registered as a clinical trial and conducted in China. A total of about 35 samples underwent TCR sequencing, from about 13 patients with persistent Graves' disease and 20 or so patients with newly diagnosed Graves' disease.

In the case of this clonotype: There is no known antigen for this receptor. No much larger clonotype is one base removed from it; base qualities were not supplied.

The cysteine opens and the phenylalanine closes a CDR3 of 15 amino acids. Just CDR3 DNA is preserved here, 45 bases in frame from base 1. A distance of 20 bases separates the germline ends of V and J, which lose 5 bases and 7 bases respectively. CDR1 and CDR2 were assigned from the germline V gene (reference sequence) as DFQATT and SNEGSKA. The library relied on multiplex PCR. TCRdb records Illumina HiSeq 4000 as the sequencer. TCR beta libraries were built with iRepertoire HTBI primers and Arm-PCR amplification of CDR3 regions. Before sequencing, the PCR products underwent gel purification. Processing in the source paper ran as follows. Across samples, 60 to 70 TRBV and roughly 13 TRBJ segments were identified and used for gene usage analysis of CDR3 amino acid clonotypes. COPE and FqMerger were used to merge the filtered high-quality paired reads into contigs. BLAST was used to align contigs to IMGT TRBV, TRBD and TRBJ reference genes, with CDR3 defined following IMGT. Any clonotype with a frequency above 0.1% was counted as a highly expanded clone. Shannon entropy served as the measure of repertoire diversity, while the Gini coefficient captured V-J evenness. Clonotypes shared by more than one individual were considered public. TCRdb's own reprocessing of the public reads used fastp at Q25 and MiXCR and kept productive beta chains. Each entry merges the rows of one CDR3 protein and shows their most common DNA and genes. Clone size and V and J calls follow TCRdb, not the original study. This sample gives about 400,000 distinct CDR3 sequences in total; 16% of them show up just once. 20% to 25% of the sample rests with the top ten.

Results and caveats for the whole study, not just this receptor: Persistent disease showed preferential use of TRBV28, TRBJ1-2 and TRBJ2-5, whereas newly diagnosed disease favored TRBV20-1 and TRBJ2-1. Persistent Graves' disease patients showed lower TCR Shannon entropy and fewer highly expanded clones than newly diagnosed patients, suggesting clonal expansion. The study examined only peripheral blood because the primary lesion, thyroid tissue, could not be accessed. A larger number of public clonotypes was shared among persistent patients (2,741) than among newly diagnosed patients (roughly 930). The authors noted that the small sample size was a limitation that may lower accuracy. Sequencing and analysis were restricted to the TCR beta chain.

The time point label of this sample denotes: newly diagnosed GD, antithyroid drugs for less than 3 months. RNA was extracted from PBMCs in TRIzol for both TCR sequencing and RNA sequencing. The diagnosis of Graves' disease followed American Thyroid Association guidelines. Patients for the study were recruited at an endocrinology department in Xi'an, China. Each patient gave about 8.1 milliliters of peripheral blood, collected in an EDTA anticoagulant tube. Ficoll Paque Plus density gradient separation was used to isolate PBMCs, and no further T cell sorting was done. An Agilent 2100 Bioanalyzer and agarose gel were used to assess RNA quality, and a NanoDrop 2000 was used to measure RNA concentration. This sample also belongs to another study, concerning T cells in Graves' hyperthyroidism and ophthalmopathy. As the second publication notes: A patient counted as having stable Graves' hyperthyroidism if no progression to ophthalmopathy occurred over 18 months of follow-up. The hyperthyroidism patients were between 18 and 65 years old and newly diagnosed, with a disease duration of less than 2 months. The study excluded patients with uncontrolled infections, other autoimmune diseases, pregnancy or lactation. Diagnoses were established on the basis of clinical symptoms, serum thyroxine and TRAb, thyroid ultrasound, and orbital computed tomography. For the first round of RT-PCR on the TCR CDR3, the HTBI primer set was used together with the Qiagen OneStep RT-PCR kit. Most expanded thyroid clonotypes (frequency above 0.001) were also detected in blood, a finding suggesting that blood repertoires may reflect thyroid immune responses. A 13 V-J signature model separated ophthalmopathy from stable hyperthyroidism, with about 88% sensitivity and 81% to 83% specificity in cross-validation and 80%/75% in testing. In validation, the model predicted progression to ophthalmopathy a median of roughly 6.2 months before onset, with over 55% sensitivity and about 75% specificity. A discovery cohort of roughly 96 patients, about 40 with Graves' ophthalmopathy and over 55 with stable Graves' hyperthyroidism, was used to find distinguishing TCR V-J signatures. An independent validation cohort of under 20 hyperthyroidism patients and over 15 patients who later progressed to ophthalmopathy tested prospective prediction of ophthalmopathy. The 100 discovery patients were divided at random into training and test sets in a 7:3 ratio. In addition, the study compared T-cell repertoires in thyroid tissue and in blood from a handful of Graves' hyperthyroidism patients. Once sampling was done, hyperthyroidism patients were given methimazole at a starting dose of 30 mg daily, whereas ophthalmopathy patients were given high-dose intravenous methylprednisolone. Libraries were constructed in a second round of multiplex PCR, after which size selection and purification were performed. The libraries were sequenced on an Illumina HiSeq2000 using paired-end 100 bp reads. SOAPnuke was used to process the raw data, throwing out any read that contained adapters or uncalled bases, had a mean Phred below 15, or lacked an exact constant-primer or identifier match. COPE v1.2.5 was used to merge the high-quality paired reads, and each unique nucleotide sequence was defined as a clonotype. MiTCR v1.1 was used to align clonotypes to the IMGT TRBV, TRBD and TRBJ reference segments. The analysis was restricted to V-J combinations with a frequency above 0.0001, which together covered 99% to 99.2% of the repertoires. A TCS score was defined as the ratio of F50 (clonal expansion) to E x V (chaos), with BLOSUM62-based TCRdist applied between CDR3 peptides within each V-J. Welch's t-statistics and random forest reduced several hundred V-J features to roughly 13, which were used in a naive Bayes classifier (R e1071). No statistical method was used to fix the sample size in advance, and group allocation was not hidden from the investigators. The paper describes TCR Vbeta CDR3 sequencing of 140 or so peripheral blood samples, made up of some 40 ophthalmopathy patients, approximately 73 hyperthyroidism patients and roughly 17 progressor patients.

Recombination linked TRBV20-1 to TRBJ1-4, with the D gene call left open. The sequencing used peripheral blood mononuclear cells (PBMCs), collected at new diagnosis, from a patient treated with antithyroid drugs. The TCR originated in a woman aged 18-30 years with Graves disease. Donor details come from another sample of the same person, matched by shared clones. In nucleotides, the sequence is TGCAGTGCTTACCAAGTCGGGTTAGGATCTGAAAAACTGTTTTTT. This is translated as CSAYQVGLGSEKLFF.